This entry describes one T cell receptor (beta chain). The antigen remains unidentified. Time point meaning: week 23, last vaccination. Topical imiquimod was applied with each vaccine dose, which held 300 ug of mutant IDH1 20-mer peptide. The sample originates from a study of a mutant IDH1 vaccine in newly diagnosed glioma. Study-wide context: The first vaccination came 4-6 weeks after radiotherapy alone, or with temozolomide cycles.

V shed 5 bases and J shed 4 bases, with 18 bases lying between them. Germline CDR1 and CDR2: SGHAT and FQNNGV. The CDR3 length is 15 residues. The data were produced by immunoSEQ multiplex PCR, yet TCRdb's version contains in-frame clones alone and is incomplete. The repertoire holds approximately 60,000 clones, roughly 84% seen once, with 3.5% to 4.5% in the top ten. This specimen was PBMCs, taken from a glioma patient whose treatment included an IDH1 peptide vaccine. This receptor was obtained from a man aged 30 to 39 with glioma. The rearrangement links TRBV11-2 to TRBJ2-7, with D perhaps TRBD1 (6 bases). CDR3 in DNA: TGTGCCAGCAGCGGCTTCCGGGACAACTTTTACGAGCAGTACTTC. Its translation is CASSGFRDNFYEQYF.